The 13 T cell receptor beta chains below come from one sample, sequenced in a study of blood T cells in healthy people across ages. Primed by a sample-barcoded 5' primer and a J-beta primer mix, a second PCR proceeded for about 7 to 12 cycles. TCRdb re-derived calls from the 5' RACE reads in MiXCR, one entry per CDR3 protein. The sample has approximately 1.5 million distinct CDR3 sequences, 35% to 45% seen once. Sequencing was performed on blood. The origin of the receptors is a woman aged 18-29 years in good health.

About this clonotype itself: One junction end does not reproduce the germline sequence, and a read error may be involved. V and J are TRBV12-3 or TRBV12-4 and TRBJ2-5, with a possible D match to TRBD1 (5 bases). The CDR3 length is 12 residues. CDR3: CASMGGQETLYF. Here the CDR3 DNA reads TGTGCCAGCATGGGCGGACAAGAGACCCTGTACTTC.

This clonotype was seen a single time. One end of the junction does not line up with germline, which may come from a read error. V gene TRBV28 combines with J gene TRBJ1-2, with D perhaps TRBD1 (6 bases). The CDR3 consists of 18 residues. In germline, CDR1 is MDHEN, CDR2 SYDVKM. The CDR3 bases are TGTGCCGGCAGTTTATCAGACAGGCTCTCATATGCTAACTATGGCTACACCTTC. Translation gives CAGSLSDRLSYANYGYTF.

The chain uses TRBV7-8 and TRBJ2-6; D uncertain. CDR1 is SGHVS, CDR2 FQNEAQ, per germline. This CDR3 has 17 residues. Deletions cut 3 bases from V and 0 bases from J, with 12 bases between. This CDR3 reads CASSLRYQGSGANVLTF. In nucleotides, the CDR3 is TGTGCCAGCAGCTTGAGGTATCAAGGCTCTGGGGCCAACGTCCTGACTTTC.

In its sample, this clonotype was seen a few times. The chain recombines TRBV7-9 with TRBJ2-1; 10 bases are shared with TRBD2. Germline loops: CDR1 SEHNR, CDR2 FQNEAQ (reference sequence). The CDR3 runs to 14 residues. With 5 bases clipped from V and 10 bases from J, the junction kept 8 bases outside the gene matches. CDR3 in amino acids: CASSKTSGIGEQFF. In DNA, the CDR3 is TGTGCCAGCAGCAAAACTAGCGGGATTGGGGAGCAGTTCTTC.

This clonotype showed up just a few times. The rearrangement joins TRBV5-5 to TRBJ1-5, with unresolved D. Trimming cost V 2 bases and J 9 bases, with 12 bases left between them. CDR3 length: 13 amino acids. Germline V CDR1 and CDR2: SGHKS, YYEKEE (reference sequence). The CDR3 DNA sequence: TGTGCCAGCAGCTTTAACCTGGGGTGGCCCCAGCATTTT. It is translated as CASSFNLGWPQHF.

This chain connects TRBV12-3 or TRBV12-4 to TRBJ2-7, with 8 bases matching TRBD1. The CDR3 spans 13 residues. The ends lost 1 base at V and 8 bases at J; junction bases unmatched: 4. CDR3: CASSLGDRLKQYF. CDR3 coding DNA: TGTGCCAGCAGTTTAGGGGACAGGTTGAAGCAGTACTTC.

This clonotype turned up a few times. The chain couples TRBV20-1 to TRBJ1-2; the D is unclear. Germline V gene data show CDR1 as DFQATT and CDR2 as SNEGSKA (reference sequence). The CDR3 has 14 residues. The V end was cut by 0 bases, the J end by 4 bases, with 12 bases between. Here the CDR3 DNA reads TGCAGTGCTAGAGATCGAGTCGGTTCCTATGGCTACACCTTC. Its translation is CSARDRVGSYGYTF.

In its sample, this clonotype was seen many times. J is TRBJ1-4 and V is TRBV6-6; D remains ambiguous. Germline V gene lookup returns CDR1 MNHNY and CDR2 SVGAGI (reference sequence). V was cut by 7 bases and J by 8 bases, with 8 bases left in between. This CDR3 is built from 11 residues. The CDR3 nucleotides are TGTGCCAGCACCACGGGGGAAAAACTGTTTTTT. Translated, it gives CASTTGEKLFF.

This clonotype was observed a handful of times. The chain has TRBV7-9 and TRBJ2-1; D ambiguous. With 3 bases removed from V and 8 bases from J, the gap between germline ends came to 20 bases. This CDR3 spans 16 amino acids. CDR1 and CDR2 from the germline V gene are SEHNR and FQNEAQ (reference sequence). Here the CDR3 DNA reads TGTGCCAGCAGCTTTCATTCCGTAGCCGGAGACGATGAGCAGTTCTTC. Translated: CASSFHSVAGDDEQFF.

This clonotype was recorded a few times. The chain is built from TRBV20-1 and TRBJ1-1, with D unclear. The CDR3 is 12 residues long. Germline V gene sequence: CDR1 DFQATT, CDR2 SNEGSKA (reference sequence). Trimming stripped 5 bases from V and 1 base from J, with 8 bases between. Written as DNA, the CDR3 is TGCAGTGCTTCGCAGACGAACACTGAAGCTTTCTTT. It translates to CSASQTNTEAFF.

The sample holds a few counts of this clonotype. This sequence joins TRBV20-1 and TRBJ2-4; D call uncertain. TRBJ2-7 explains the end of the DNA better; the J call may be wrong. This CDR3 has 14 amino acids. Germline V gene data show CDR1 as DFQATT and CDR2 as SNEGSKA (reference sequence). CDR3 loop: CSARHPAYLYEQYF. DNA of the CDR3: TGCAGTGCTAGACACCCCGCGTACCTCTACGAGCAGTACTTC.

In this sample, this clonotype turned up a few times. The V gene is TRBV7-2, the J gene TRBJ2-4; 9 nucleotides align to TRBD1. The J segment lost 0 bases and the V segment lost 3 bases, leaving 6 bases of the junction unmatched. This CDR3 region has 17 residues. CDR1 and CDR2 from the germline V gene are SGHTA and FQGNSA. Written as DNA, the CDR3 is TGTGCCAGCAGCTTGCCTGGACAGGGGCAAGCCAAAAACATTCAGTACTTC. It is translated as CASSLPGQGQAKNIQYF.

This clonotype was found a few times. The chain has TRBV4-1 and TRBJ2-5; 7 bases map to TRBD2. V was pared by 0 bases and J by 1 base, with 5 bases of the junction left unmatched. Germline assignment: CDR1 MGHRA and CDR2 YSYEKL. This CDR3 region has 16 residues. CDR3 DNA sequence: TGCGCCAGCAGCCAAGATTGGGGGGGGTCCCAAGAGACCCAGTACTTC. It codes for CASSQDWGGSQETQYF.